A selection of T cell receptor beta chains follows, all from one sample in a study of blood T cell repertoires in COVID-19. Profiled with immunoSEQ multiplex PCR; TCRdb holds only in-frame clones, not every one. The table lists around 81,000 clones, approximately 86% of them singletons. The sequencing sample was made of peripheral blood. The receptors derive from a woman of 80 years or more with acute or convalescent COVID-19. CDR3s leave out the opening cysteine and the closing phenylalanine or tryptophan.

v_call	j_call	cdr3_aa
TRBV13	TRBJ2-7	ASSSSGSSYEQY
TRBV14	TRBJ2-2	ASSRRSATGPGELF
TRBV7-2	TRBJ2-3	ASSPRQGETDTQY
TRBV5-1	TRBJ1-1	ASSSVDPGHSAEGDTEAF
TRBV6-2/TRBV6-3	TRBJ2-7	ASSYSAGRGSGLSDEQY
TRBV7-3	TRBJ2-7	ASSLGGGSGYEQY
TRBV25-1	TRBJ2-2	ASSARFGAWELF
TRBV5-1	TRBJ2-1	ASSWQGYNEQF
TRBV6-5	TRBJ1-1	ASRQGLDTEAF
TRBV15	TRBJ1-2	ATSRVEGLANYGYT
TRBV20-1	TRBJ2-1	SASNGGGVDEQF
TRBV18	TRBJ1-1	ASSPGGSTEAF
TRBV29-1	TRBJ2-2	SVASGRAGELF
TRBV5-4	TRBJ2-7	ASSLGQGAYEQY
TRBV5-1	TRBJ1-1	ASSLGDRGSMNTEAF
TRBV6-2/TRBV6-3	TRBJ1-1	ASSLQGRNTEAF
TRBV30	TRBJ2-7	AWRGGLYEQY